This passage covers 29 T cell receptor beta chains from one sample sequenced in a study of blood T cell repertoires in COVID-19. Clones were read by immunoSEQ multiplex PCR, and TCRdb kept only the in-frame ones, dropping some. The repertoire includes 150,000 to 180,000 clones, roughly 83% of them detected once, and roughly 12% sits in the top ten. Sequences were obtained from peripheral blood. These receptors all stem from a woman in her sixties with COVID-19, enrolled during active disease.

V is TRBV5-1 and J is TRBJ1-1; D uncertain. This CDR3 has 13 residues. Between the trimmed V and J ends, which lost 5 bases and 0 bases, there was a span of 8 bases. Germline lookup yields CDR1 SGHRS and CDR2 YFSETQ. CDR3 amino acids: CASREAVNTEAFF. DNA of the CDR3: TGCGCCAGCAGGGAGGCCGTGAACACTGAAGCTTTCTTT. The variable domain in full, completed from reference TRBV5-1 and TRBJ1-1, reads KAGVTQTPRYLIKTRGQQVTLSCSPISGHRSVSWYQQTPGQGLQFLFEYFSETQRNKGNFPGRFSGRQFSNSRSEMNVSTLELGDSALYLCASREAVNTEAFFGQGTRLTVV.

This sequence joins TRBV6-5 and TRBJ1-2; D might be TRBD1 (5 bases). There are 14 residues in the CDR3. Germline CDR1 is MNHEY and CDR2 is SVGAGI. Trimming removed 7 bases at V and 5 bases at J, with 17 bases between. CDR3 protein: CASNLRQSGYGYTF. In nucleotides, the CDR3 is TGTGCCAGCAATCTTAGACAGTCCGGGTATGGCTACACCTTC.

About this clone itself: At one of its ends the junction is not consistent with the germline gene, which may arise from a read error. In nucleotides, the CDR3 is TGTGCCAGCTCCCCACGTGGAGGGGCAGTGGTGTCACCCCTCTACTTT. Protein: CASSPRGGAVVSPLYF. V and J are TRBV18 and TRBJ1-6, with D maybe TRBD1 (5 bases). Per the germline V gene, CDR1 is KGHSH and CDR2 is LQKENI. The length of the CDR3 is 16 residues.

The J gene is TRBJ1-3, the V gene TRBV28, with D perhaps matching TRBD1 (5 bases). V gave up 6 bases and J gave up 2 bases, with 11 bases separating them. Germline V CDR1 and CDR2: MDHEN, SYDVKM. This CDR3 has 14 amino acids. In DNA, the CDR3 is TGTGCCAGCAGCCGTCGGGGGGCTGGAAACACCATATATTTT. Protein product: CASSRRGAGNTIYF.

V is TRBV5-8 and J is TRBJ2-7; tentatively, D is TRBD2 (5 bases). V dropped 7 bases and J dropped 4 bases, with 12 bases sitting between them. The CDR3 is 12 amino acids. The germline gives CDR1 SGHTS, CDR2 YDEGEE. CDR3 loop: CASRRVEYEQYF. Written as DNA, the CDR3 is TGTGCCAGCCGGCGGGTGGAGTACGAGCAGTACTTC. Together with reference TRBV5-8 and TRBJ2-7, the CDR3 gives the full variable domain: EAGVTQSPTHLIKTRGQQATLRCSPISGHTSVYWYQQALGLGLQFLLWYDEGEERNRGNFPPRFSGRQFPNYSSELNVNALELEDSALYLCASRRVEYEQYFGPGTRLTVT.

The V and J genes are TRBV6-1 and TRBJ1-1; D not resolved. CDR3 length: 14 residues. Trimming shortened V by 3 bases and J by 1 base, and 9 bases separated the two germline ends. Germline V CDR1 and CDR2: MNHNS, SASEGT. The CDR3 DNA reads TGTGCCAGCAGTGATACAAGTCCGAACACTGAAGCTTTCTTT. Translating gives CASSDTSPNTEAFF.

The V call is TRBV19, the J call TRBJ2-5; no definite D call. The CDR3 extends over 13 amino acids. V lost 1 base and J lost 4, with 7 bases in between. Germline CDR1 and CDR2: LNHDA and SQIVND (reference sequence). The CDR3 spells CASSIGGAETQYF. CDR3 DNA: TGTGCCAGTAGTATAGGCGGAGCAGAGACCCAGTACTTC. Combining the CDR3 with reference TRBV19 and TRBJ2-5 gives the whole variable domain DGGITQSPKYLFRKEGQNVTLSCEQNLNHDAMYWYRQDPGQGLRLIYYSQIVNDFQKGDIAEGYSVSREKKESFPLTVTSAQKNPTAFYLCASSIGGAETQYFGPGTRLLVL.

The chain carries TRBV29-1 and TRBJ1-2; TRBD1 matches 8 bases. Unmatched junction bases numbered 3, after V lost 4 bases and J lost 8 bases. The CDR3 loop spans 11 amino acids. Germline V gives CDR1 SQVTM, CDR2 ANQGSEA. For the CDR3, the DNA is TGCAGCGTTGGGACAGGGAGCGGCTACACCTTC. Protein sequence: CSVGTGSGYTF.

The chain has TRBV6-5 and TRBJ1-2, with TRBD1 matching 9 bases. The CDR3 extends over 15 amino acids. Losses at the gene ends were 3 bases for V and 7 bases for J; bases not matched to a gene: 9. Germline CDR1 MNHEY, CDR2 SVGAGI. CDR3 DNA: TGTGCCAGCAGTTATTACGGGACAGGGTATGGTGGCTACACCTTC. Translating gives CASSYYGTGYGGYTF.

This clone was counted a few times. The chain recombines TRBV3-1 (or the pseudogene TRBV3-2) with TRBJ1-2; possibly TRBD1 for D (6 bases). Looked up from germline, CDR1 is LGHDT and CDR2 is YNNKEL (reference sequence). The length of the CDR3 is 14 residues. Trimming shortened V by 3 bases and J by 1 base, and 9 bases separated the two germline ends. CDR3 amino acids: CASSHGQNNYGYTF. The CDR3 region has the DNA TGTGCCAGCAGCCACGGACAGAATAACTATGGCTACACCTTC.

This rearrangement joins TRBV6-1 to TRBJ1-5; D remains unclear. The V gene lost 0 bases and the J gene lost 5 bases, with 5 bases spanning the gap. This CDR3 is built from 13 residues. Germline V gene data show CDR1 as MNHNS and CDR2 as SASEGT. The CDR3 protein is CASSEARYQPQHF. In DNA, the CDR3 is TGTGCCAGCAGTGAAGCGAGATATCAGCCCCAGCATTTT.

With regard to this clone: One junction end disagrees with the germline gene, perhaps due to a read error. The chain combines TRBV7-7 with TRBJ2-5; D possibly corresponds to TRBD1 (6 bases). CDR1 and CDR2 (germline): SSHAT, FNYEAQ (reference sequence). This CDR3 has 13 residues. The CDR3 loop is CASSLTRGGDQYF. The CDR3 DNA sequence: TGTGCTAGCAGCTTAACCAGGGGTGGTGACCAGTACTTC.

This clone was observed a single time. The chain is built from TRBV6-1 and TRBJ1-2, with D possibly TRBD1 on 6 matching bases. The germline gives CDR1 MNHNS, CDR2 SASEGT. This CDR3 is built from 15 residues. Trimming took 3 bases from V and 4 from J, leaving 15 bases between them. Written as DNA, the CDR3 is TGTGCCAGCAGTGATAGGCAGGGGAAGGTCTATGGCTACACCTTC. Its protein product is CASSDRQGKVYGYTF.

J is TRBJ1-5 and V is TRBV6-6; D not certain. CDR3 length: 14 residues. V lost 7 bases and J 0 bases, leaving 10 bases between the germline ends. Germline V gives CDR1 MNHNY, CDR2 SVGAGI (reference sequence). This chain's CDR3 is CASIPGNSNQPQHF. The CDR3 bases are TGTGCCAGCATTCCGGGGAATAGCAATCAGCCCCAGCATTTT.

The chain combines TRBV5-1 with TRBJ2-2; tentatively, D is TRBD2 (5 bases). The V end lost 0 bases, the J end lost 4 bases, and 7 bases lay between the germline ends. CDR3 length equals 14 residues. Looked up from germline, CDR1 is SGHRS and CDR2 is YFSETQ. The CDR3 sequence: CASSLGGSTGELFF. CDR3 nucleotide sequence: TGCGCCAGCAGCTTGGGTGGGAGCACCGGGGAGCTGTTTTTT.

The V call is TRBV11-2, the J call TRBJ2-3; TRBD2 matches at 16 bases. J was trimmed by 3 bases and V by 4 bases; bases with no gene match: 10. CDR1 and CDR2 from the germline V gene are SGHAT and FQNNGV. There are 19 residues in the CDR3. DNA for the CDR3: TGTGCCAGCAGCTCCCAGGCGGGACTAGCGGGAGGGCGGACAGATACGCAGTATTTT. Translated: CASSSQAGLAGGRTDTQYF. Variable domain in full (rest from reference TRBV11-2 and TRBJ2-3): EAGVAQSPRYKIIEKRQSVAFWCNPISGHATLYWYQQILGQGPKLLIQFQNNGVVDDSQLPKDRFSAERLKGVDSTLKIQPAKLEDSAVYLCASSSQAGLAGGRTDTQYFGPGTRLTVL.

The chain links TRBV2 to TRBJ2-3; 12 bases line up with TRBD2. CDR1 SNHLY and CDR2 FYNNEI come from the germline V gene. This CDR3 spans 13 amino acids. V lost 9 bases, J lost 3 bases, and 1 base stayed unmatched. CDR3 nucleotide sequence: TGTGCCAGAGGACTAGCGGGGACAGATACGCAGTATTTT. It is translated as CARGLAGTDTQYF.

The CDR3 DNA reads TGTGCCAGTAGTATAGATCTTAGGGAGACGACTGAAGCTTTCTTT. Translation: CASSIDLRETTEAFF. The chain joins TRBV19 to TRBJ1-1; D ambiguous. Germline CDR1 is LNHDA and CDR2 is SQIVND (reference sequence). The CDR3 consists of 15 residues. Trimming took 0 bases from V and 5 from J, leaving 13 bases between them.

This chain connects TRBV27 to TRBJ1-1; 8 bases are shared with TRBD1. Germline V gene lookup returns CDR1 MNHEY and CDR2 SMNVEV (reference sequence). Trimming took 2 bases from V and 2 from J; bases not matched to a gene: 4. The CDR3 runs 15 residues. The CDR3 sequence: CASSLGTGGNTEAFF. In DNA form, the CDR3 reads TGTGCCAGCAGTTTAGGCACAGGGGGTAACACTGAAGCTTTCTTT.

The chain recombines TRBV6-2 or TRBV6-3 with TRBJ1-1; unclear D gene. Trimming removed 3 bases from V and 0 bases from J, with 8 bases in between. This CDR3 contains 14 residues. Germline CDR1 and CDR2: MNHEY and SVGEGT. CDR3 coding DNA: TGTGCCAGCAGTTATGTACAGCTGAACACTGAAGCTTTCTTT. This translates into CASSYVQLNTEAFF.

V is TRBV5-1 and J is TRBJ1-1; 7 bases align to TRBD1. Looked up from germline, CDR1 is SGHRS and CDR2 is YFSETQ. The CDR3 is 14 amino acids. The trim removed 4 bases at V and 3 bases at J, leaving 6 bases unmatched. Written as DNA, the CDR3 is TGCGCCAGCAGCCGACAGGGTGGGGACACTGAAGCTTTCTTT. Encoded protein: CASSRQGGDTEAFF.

This clone was found a few times. V usage is TRBV7-3 and J usage is TRBJ1-1; no clear D. CDR3 length: 13 amino acids. The V gene's germline CDR1 is SGHTA and CDR2 FQGTGA. Trimming removed 5 bases from V and 5 bases from J, with 12 bases in between. CDR3 DNA: TGTGCCAGCAGCCCCTCCTACGGGACTGAAGCTTTCTTT. The encoded protein is CASSPSYGTEAFF.

The chain carries TRBV19 and TRBJ1-1; the D gene is possibly TRBD1 (5 bases). V lost 4 bases and J lost 4, with 16 bases in between. The CDR3 length is 15 residues. Germline loops: CDR1 LNHDA, CDR2 SQIVND (reference sequence). DNA of the CDR3: TGTGCCAGTAGTACCCCCGGCAGGGAGGGCACTGAAGCTTTCTTT. It is translated as CASSTPGREGTEAFF. The full variable domain, rest sourced from reference TRBV19 and TRBJ1-1, is DGGITQSPKYLFRKEGQNVTLSCEQNLNHDAMYWYRQDPGQGLRLIYYSQIVNDFQKGDIAEGYSVSREKKESFPLTVTSAQKNPTAFYLCASSTPGREGTEAFFGQGTRLTVV.

The chain uses TRBV19 and TRBJ1-1; D may be TRBD1 (6 bases). Trimming shortened V by 7 bases and J by 0 bases, and 18 bases separated the two germline ends. This CDR3 is 16 amino acids long. Per germline, CDR1 LNHDA and CDR2 SQIVND (reference sequence). The CDR3 spells CASTRRQVILNTEAFF. The CDR3 nucleotides are TGTGCCAGTACTAGGAGACAGGTGATACTGAACACTGAAGCTTTCTTT.

The sample holds a few counts of this clone. The chain couples TRBV18 to TRBJ1-5; 11 bases match TRBD1. V was pared by 8 bases and J by 5 bases, with 8 bases of the junction left unmatched. CDR3 length: 15 amino acids. CDR1 is KGHSH, CDR2 LQKENI, per germline. The CDR3 here is CASGSGQGEDQPQHF. The CDR3 bases are TGTGCCAGCGGATCGGGACAGGGGGAGGATCAGCCCCAGCATTTT.

The gene calls are TRBV27 and TRBJ2-7; 8 bases line up with TRBD2. Losses at the gene ends were 0 bases for V and 2 bases for J; bases not matched to a gene: 6. CDR3 length equals 16 residues. Germline V lookup: CDR1 MNHEY, CDR2 SMNVEV (reference sequence). CDR3 region: CASSLSRPGLAYEQYF. CDR3 coding DNA: TGTGCCAGCAGTTTATCACGCCCGGGACTAGCCTACGAGCAGTACTTC.

This chain connects TRBV6-4 to TRBJ1-2; TRBD1 might be the D (5 bases). The CDR3 totals 15 residues. CDR1 is MRHNA, CDR2 SNTAGT, per germline. Trimming left V 4 bases short and J 4 bases short, with 16 bases between. Written as DNA, the CDR3 is TGTGCCAGCAGTGCAGAGATGGGGCTTGGCTATGGCTACACCTTC. Residues: CASSAEMGLGYGYTF.

The chain has TRBV14 and TRBJ1-4; no definite D call. Trimming took off 4 bases at V and 8 bases at J, with 14 bases between the two ends. The CDR3 length is 14 residues. Germline V gene lookup returns CDR1 SGHDN and CDR2 FVKESK. CDR3 DNA: TGTGCCAGCAGCCGGCGGGGTTGGGGAGAAAAACTGTTTTTT. Protein: CASSRRGWGEKLFF.

The sample holds a few counts of this clone. This chain links TRBV7-9 with TRBJ1-1, with D possibly TRBD1 on 5 matching bases. The CDR3 has 15 residues. The germline V gene has CDR1 SEHNR and CDR2 FQNEAQ (reference sequence). V shed 5 bases and J shed 1 base, with 14 bases lying between them. CDR3: CASSPLRGGNTEAFF. CDR3 bases: TGTGCCAGCAGCCCCCTCCGGGGGGGGAACACTGAAGCTTTCTTT. Together with reference TRBV7-9 and TRBJ1-1, the CDR3 gives the full variable domain: DTGVSQNPRHKITKRGQNVTFRCDPISEHNRLYWYRQTLGQGPEFLTYFQNEAQLEKSRLLSDRFSAERPKGSFSTLEIQRTEQGDSAMYLCASSPLRGGNTEAFFGQGTRLTVV.